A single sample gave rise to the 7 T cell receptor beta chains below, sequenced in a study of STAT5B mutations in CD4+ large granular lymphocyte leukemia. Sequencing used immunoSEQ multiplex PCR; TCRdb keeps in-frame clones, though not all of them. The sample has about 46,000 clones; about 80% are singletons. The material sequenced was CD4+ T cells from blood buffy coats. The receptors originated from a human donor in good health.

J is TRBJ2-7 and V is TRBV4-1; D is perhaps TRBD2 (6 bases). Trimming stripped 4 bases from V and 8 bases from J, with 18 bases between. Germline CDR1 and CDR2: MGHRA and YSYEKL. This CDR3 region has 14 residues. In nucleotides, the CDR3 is TGCGCCAGCAGCCTGCTAGAAAAGGGAGGACAGCAGTACTTC. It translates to CASSLLEKGGQQYF.

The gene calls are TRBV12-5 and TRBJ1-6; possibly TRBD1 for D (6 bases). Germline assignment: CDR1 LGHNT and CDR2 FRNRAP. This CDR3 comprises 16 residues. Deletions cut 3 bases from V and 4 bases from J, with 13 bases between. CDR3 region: CASGLSGVKYNSPLHF. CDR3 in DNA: TGTGCTAGTGGTTTATCAGGGGTTAAATATAATTCACCCCTCCACTTT.

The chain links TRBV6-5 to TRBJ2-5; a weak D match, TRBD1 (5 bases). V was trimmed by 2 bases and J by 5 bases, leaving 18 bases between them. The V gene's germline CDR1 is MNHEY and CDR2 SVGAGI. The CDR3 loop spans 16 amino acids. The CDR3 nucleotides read TGTGCCAGCAGTTACGGCCCTCTAGGGGAATCGGAGACCCAGTACTTC. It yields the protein CASSYGPLGESETQYF.

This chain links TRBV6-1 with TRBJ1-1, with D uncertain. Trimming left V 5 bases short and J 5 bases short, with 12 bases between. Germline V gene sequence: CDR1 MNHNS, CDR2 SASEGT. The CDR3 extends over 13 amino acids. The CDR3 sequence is CASSRRVETEAFF. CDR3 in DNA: TGTGCCAGCAGTAGGAGGGTTGAAACTGAAGCTTTCTTT.

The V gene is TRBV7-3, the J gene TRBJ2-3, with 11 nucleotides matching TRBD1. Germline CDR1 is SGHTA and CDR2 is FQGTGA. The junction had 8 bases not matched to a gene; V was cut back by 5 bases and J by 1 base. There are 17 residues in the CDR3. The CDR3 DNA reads TGTGCCAGCAGCCCCTTGGGACAGGGGGGCCGCACAGATACGCAGTATTTT. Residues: CASSPLGQGGRTDTQYF.

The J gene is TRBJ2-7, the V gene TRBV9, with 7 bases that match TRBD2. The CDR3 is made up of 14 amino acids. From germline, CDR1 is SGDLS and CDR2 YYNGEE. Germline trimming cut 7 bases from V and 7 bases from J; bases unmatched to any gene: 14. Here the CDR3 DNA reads TGTGCCAGCGGTCCGGAGGTGGGGGGGAGGGAGCAGTACTTC. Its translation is CASGPEVGGREQYF. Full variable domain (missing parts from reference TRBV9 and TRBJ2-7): DSGVTQTPKHLITATGQRVTLRCSPRSGDLSVYWYQQSLDQGLQFLIQYYNGEERAKGNILERFSAQQFPDLHSELNLSSLELGDSALYFCASGPEVGGREQYFGPGTRLTVT.

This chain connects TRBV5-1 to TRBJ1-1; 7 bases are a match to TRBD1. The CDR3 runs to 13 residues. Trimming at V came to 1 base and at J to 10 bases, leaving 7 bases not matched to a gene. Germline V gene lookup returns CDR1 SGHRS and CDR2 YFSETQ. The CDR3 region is CASSLLGQSRAFF. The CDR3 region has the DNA TGCGCCAGCAGCTTGTTGGGACAGAGTAGAGCTTTCTTT.